The TCR beta chain under discussion was sequenced for a study of immune evolution from preneoplasia to lung adenocarcinoma. General observations from the study: KRAS-mutant nodules had the highest T cell clonality.

Data came from immunoSEQ multiplex PCR; TCRdb stores just in-frame clones and leaves some out. The table lists fewer than 11,000 clones, around three quarters of them singletons, with over 4% in the top ten. Two lung cancer pathologists independently confirmed each histologic diagnosis. Macro-dissection enriched premalignant or tumor cells before nucleic acid extraction. Concerning this clone itself: Its specificity is unknown.

V gave up 6 bases and J gave up 3 bases; unmatched junction bases: 13. Germline V gives CDR1 SGHTA, CDR2 FQGNSA. The length of the CDR3 is 17 residues. The chain joins TRBV7-2 to TRBJ2-7; 11 positions match TRBD2. The receptor was isolated from a person aged 70 to 79 with lung adenocarcinoma. Sequenced input: FFPE minimally invasive lung adenocarcinoma tissue. The CDR3 DNA follows: TGTGCCAGCAGGGCTCCTATCACTAGCGGGAGTCTCTACGAGCAGTACTTC. Its translation is CASRAPITSGSLYEQYF.